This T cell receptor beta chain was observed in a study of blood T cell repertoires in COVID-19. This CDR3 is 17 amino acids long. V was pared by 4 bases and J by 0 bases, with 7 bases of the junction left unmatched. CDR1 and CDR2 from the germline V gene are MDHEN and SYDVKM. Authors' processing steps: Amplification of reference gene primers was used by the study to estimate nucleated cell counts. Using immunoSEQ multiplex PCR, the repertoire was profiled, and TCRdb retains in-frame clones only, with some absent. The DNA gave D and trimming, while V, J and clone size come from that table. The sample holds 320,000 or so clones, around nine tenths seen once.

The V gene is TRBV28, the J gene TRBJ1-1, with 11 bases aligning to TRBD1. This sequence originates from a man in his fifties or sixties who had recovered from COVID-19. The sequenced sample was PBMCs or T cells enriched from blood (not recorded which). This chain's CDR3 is CASSYWTGGPVNTEAFF. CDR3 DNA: TGTGCCAGCAGTTATTGGACAGGGGGCCCGGTGAACACTGAAGCTTTCTTT.